One sample yielded the 30 T cell receptor beta chains listed below, sequenced in a study of T cell responses to AZD1222 COVID-19 vaccine. TCRdb's table, derived via immunoSEQ multiplex PCR, lists solely in-frame clones and lacks some. The sample holds tens of thousands of clones; 88% are singletons and the top ten take less than 9%. The source material was peripheral blood, sampled 28 days after the second AZD1222 dose. Receptor source: an adult who received the AZD1222 COVID-19 vaccine.

The chain is built from TRBV11-2 and TRBJ2-3; TRBD2 agrees at 12 bases. CDR1 is SGHAT and CDR2 is FQNNGV in the germline V gene. V shed 1 base, J shed 5 bases, and the junction held 4 bases outside the gene matches. CDR3 length: 16 residues. CDR3 amino acids: CASSLGLAGARDTQYF. The CDR3 DNA reads as TGTGCCAGCAGCTTAGGACTAGCGGGAGCGAGAGATACGCAGTATTTT.

V gene TRBV6-6 combines with J gene TRBJ2-5; TRBD1 matches at 7 bases. Germline assignment: CDR1 MNHNY and CDR2 SVGAGI (reference sequence). Trimming took 2 bases from V and 1 from J; bases not matched to a gene: 1. The CDR3 is 14 amino acids. CDR3 amino acids: CASSYRDSQETQYF. The CDR3 DNA reads as TGTGCCAGCAGTTACCGGGACAGCCAAGAGACCCAGTACTTC.

The chain couples TRBV5-4 to TRBJ1-2; D is ambiguous. CDR1 is SGHNT, CDR2 YYREEE, per germline (reference sequence). Between the trimmed V and J ends, which lost 1 base and 2 bases, there was a span of 6 bases. This CDR3 spans 13 amino acids. CDR3 loop: CASSLLSNYGYTF. CDR3 in DNA: TGTGCCAGCAGCTTGCTATCCAACTATGGCTACACCTTC.

This chain uses TRBV30 with TRBJ1-2; D is unclear. The germline CDR1 and CDR2 sequences are GTSNPN and SVGIG (reference sequence). This CDR3 comprises 12 residues. Trimming took 0 bases from V and 4 from J, leaving 6 bases between them. Here the CDR3 DNA reads TGTGCCTGGAGTGTATTCGGCTATGGCTACACCTTC. Translation gives CAWSVFGYGYTF.

V and J are TRBV6-6 and TRBJ1-6, with D perhaps matching TRBD1 (6 bases). Looked up from germline, CDR1 is MNHNY and CDR2 is SVGAGI (reference sequence). V shed 7 bases and J shed 10 bases, with 20 bases lying between them. The CDR3 runs 15 residues. CDR3 sequence: CASKISGERKSPLHF. CDR3 nucleotide sequence: TGTGCCAGCAAGATATCAGGGGAAAGGAAGTCACCCCTCCACTTT.

V and J are TRBV7-2 and TRBJ1-4; 10 bases match TRBD1. V gave up 4 bases and J gave up 7 bases; unmatched junction bases: 3. The CDR3 consists of 14 residues. CDR1 SGHTA and CDR2 FQGNSA come from the germline V gene. The CDR3 coding sequence is TGTGCCAGCAGCTCGGGACAGGGGTTTGAAAAACTGTTTTTT. Its protein is CASSSGQGFEKLFF.

The CDR3 sequence: CASSHAPGTSGRVRTQYF. The CDR3 bases are TGTGCCAGCAGCCACGCTCCCGGGACTAGCGGGAGGGTTCGGACCCAGTACTTC. The chain joins TRBV3-1 (or the pseudogene TRBV3-2) to TRBJ2-5, with 16 bases matching TRBD2. The CDR3 runs 18 residues. Germline-derived CDR1 and CDR2 are LGHDT and YNNKEL (reference sequence). V dropped 3 bases and J dropped 7; count of bases not matched to a gene: 11.

The count of this clone is one. The rearrangement links TRBV28 to TRBJ1-6, with D possibly matching TRBD1 (6 bases). With 5 bases removed from V and 13 bases from J, the gap between germline ends came to 12 bases. The CDR3 has 12 amino acids. Germline V gene data show CDR1 as MDHEN and CDR2 as SYDVKM. CDR3 loop: CASSALRGPLHF. DNA for the CDR3: TGTGCCAGCAGTGCCCTCAGGGGCCCCCTCCACTTT.

The chain carries TRBV4-3 and TRBJ1-2; maybe TRBD1 (6 bases). V lost 0 bases and J 5 bases, leaving 16 bases between the germline ends. CDR1 is LGHNA and CDR2 is YSLEER in the germline V gene. This CDR3 has 16 residues. CDR3 sequence reads: CASSQDLNRADYGYTF. DNA for the CDR3: TGCGCCAGCAGCCAAGATTTAAACAGGGCGGATTATGGCTACACCTTC.

This chain joins TRBV7-2 and TRBJ2-7, with 8 bases lining up with TRBD2. The germline V gene encodes CDR1 SGHTA and CDR2 FQGNSA. The CDR3 length is 15 residues. The ends lost 1 base at V and 5 bases at J; junction bases unmatched: 7. CDR3 region: CASSLDGGRRNEQYF. CDR3 nucleotide sequence: TGTGCCAGCAGCTTAGACGGCGGGAGGCGGAACGAGCAGTACTTC.

The CDR3 sequence: CASSPASGLLYNEQFF. In nucleotides, the CDR3 is TGTGCCAGCAGTCCCGCCAGCGGCCTACTCTACAATGAGCAGTTCTTC. This sequence joins TRBV27 and TRBJ2-1; possible D gene TRBD2, 5 bases. Per the germline V gene, CDR1 is MNHEY and CDR2 is SMNVEV (reference sequence). The CDR3 is 16 amino acids. Trimming took 5 bases from V and 3 from J, leaving 17 bases between them.

V gene TRBV5-1 combines with J gene TRBJ2-2, with 9 bases matching TRBD1. There are 20 residues in the CDR3. The V gene's germline CDR1 is SGHRS and CDR2 YFSETQ. V shed 3 bases, J shed 4 bases, and the junction held 19 bases outside the gene matches. The CDR3 loop is CASSSSPGQGSFGVTGELFF. In DNA, the CDR3 is TGCGCCAGCAGCTCAAGTCCGGGACAGGGATCTTTTGGTGTCACCGGGGAGCTGTTTTTT.

This clone was picked up a small number of times. The chain employs TRBV10-3 and TRBJ1-3; maybe TRBD1 (6 bases). Germline CDR1 reads ENHRY; CDR2 reads SYGVKD. The CDR3 runs to 13 residues. Trimming took off 6 bases at V and 0 bases at J, with 6 bases between the two ends. CDR3 sequence (DNA): TGTGCCATCAGGGACAGCTCTGGAAACACCATATATTTT. Translation gives CAIRDSSGNTIYF.

V gene TRBV19 combines with J gene TRBJ1-1; TRBD1 matches 8 bases. CDR1 is LNHDA and CDR2 is SQIVND in the germline V gene (reference sequence). The junction had 12 bases not matched to a gene; V was cut back by 4 bases and J by 5 bases. The CDR3 is made up of 16 amino acids. The CDR3 DNA reads as TGTGCCAGTAGTACCCGGGGCAGGGGGCAGGGTACTGAAGCTTTCTTT. Its translation: CASSTRGRGQGTEAFF.

A single count supports this clone. This chain links TRBV11-1 with TRBJ2-3; a weak D match, TRBD2 (7 bases). The CDR3 is 16 amino acids. Germline assignment: CDR1 SGHAT and CDR2 FQDESV (reference sequence). Trimming pared 5 bases from V and 4 bases from J, leaving 19 bases between. The CDR3 loop is CASSHRSGGGPDTQYF. CDR3 DNA: TGTGCCAGCAGCCATCGGAGTGGGGGGGGGCCAGATACGCAGTATTTT. The whole variable domain, remainder taken from reference TRBV11-1 and TRBJ2-3, is EAEVAQSPRYKITEKSQAVAFWCDPISGHATLYWYRQILGQGPELLVQFQDESVVDDSQLPKDRFSAERLKGVDSTLKIQPAELGDSAMYLCASSHRSGGGPDTQYFGPGTRLTVL.

The CDR3, as DNA: TGTGCCAGCAGCCGAGGGGGGGTCGGAGCTTTCTTT. It translates to CASSRGGVGAFF. J is TRBJ1-1 and V is TRBV3-1 (or the pseudogene TRBV3-2), with D tentatively TRBD1 (6 bases). CDR1 and CDR2 (germline): LGHDT, YNNKEL (reference sequence). Trimming stripped 4 bases from V and 10 bases from J, with 13 bases between. The length of the CDR3 is 12 residues.

The chain has TRBV9 and TRBJ1-6; 7 nucleotides line up with TRBD1. Germline V CDR1 and CDR2: SGDLS, YYNGEE. The CDR3 sequence is 19 residues long. V gave up 0 bases and J gave up 0 bases; unmatched junction bases: 9. The CDR3 sequence is CASSVDVGTEDSYNSPLHF. The DNA for the CDR3 is TGTGCCAGCAGCGTAGACGTGGGGACAGAAGACTCCTATAATTCACCCCTCCACTTT.

The chain employs TRBV5-1 and TRBJ2-2, with D perhaps matching TRBD1 (5 bases). The V end lost 0 bases, the J end lost 1 base, and 7 bases lay between the germline ends. The germline V gene has CDR1 SGHRS and CDR2 YFSETQ. There are 15 residues in the CDR3. The CDR3 sequence is CASSLVQGNTGELFF. As DNA, the CDR3 is TGCGCCAGCAGCTTGGTCCAGGGGAACACCGGGGAGCTGTTTTTT.

The V call is TRBV24-1, the J call TRBJ2-4; 7 nucleotides match TRBD1. The germline V gene has CDR1 KGHDR and CDR2 SFDVKD. Trimming cost V 4 bases and J 6 bases; bases outside gene matches: 5. CDR3 length equals 14 residues. This chain's CDR3 is CATSDPDRANIQYF. Here the CDR3 DNA reads TGTGCCACCAGTGACCCCGACAGGGCAAACATTCAGTACTTC.

To note about this clone: An end of the junction does not agree with germline; a read error may underlie this. This chain joins TRBV6-1 and TRBJ1-2; TRBD1 matches at 7 bases. The germline gives CDR1 MNHNS, CDR2 SASEGT. CDR3 length: 12 amino acids. CDR3 DNA sequence: TGTGCCAGCAGTGAGAGACAGGGAGCTAGGAACTTC. Amino acids: CASSERQGARNF.

V and J are TRBV28 and TRBJ2-5; TRBD2 might be the D (6 bases). The CDR3 is 14 residues long. Germline loops: CDR1 MDHEN, CDR2 SYDVKM. With 7 bases removed from V and 1 base from J, the gap between germline ends came to 13 bases. CDR3 bases: TGTGCCAGCAAAACGGGAGAGGGCCAAGAGACCCAGTACTTC. Amino acids: CASKTGEGQETQYF. The entire variable domain, with the rest obtained from reference TRBV28 and TRBJ2-5, is as follows: DVKVTQSSRYLVKRTGEKVFLECVQDMDHENMFWYRQDPGLGLRLIYFSYDVKMKEKGDIPEGYSVSREKKERFSLILESASTNQTSMYLCASKTGEGQETQYFGPGTRLLVL.

The rearrangement links TRBV5-5 to TRBJ2-2, with D perhaps TRBD1 or TRBD2 (5 bases each). Germline CDR1 SGHKS, CDR2 YYEKEE (reference sequence). The CDR3 length is 16 residues. V was clipped by 2 bases and J by 5 bases, with 16 bases between them. CDR3: CASSLIGAPGTGELFF. For the CDR3, the DNA is TGTGCCAGCAGCTTAATCGGGGCCCCGGGGACCGGGGAGCTGTTTTTT.

This chain links TRBV27 with TRBJ1-3, with D hard to call. CDR3 length: 13 residues. Trimming cost V 4 bases and J 2 bases, with 6 bases left between them. Germline CDR1 is MNHEY and CDR2 is SMNVEV (reference sequence). CDR3 sequence (DNA): TGTGCCAGCAGTTGGTCACCTGGAAACACCATATATTTT. As protein: CASSWSPGNTIYF.

The DNA for the CDR3 is TGCAGTGAACGGATGAACACTGAAGCTTTCTTT. It codes for CSERMNTEAFF. The gene calls are TRBV20-1 and TRBJ1-1; D is ambiguous. The CDR3 is 11 residues long. V lost 7 bases to trimming and J lost 0 bases, with 6 bases between them. Germline CDR1 and CDR2: DFQATT and SNEGSKA (reference sequence).

This clone showed up just a few times. The chain recombines TRBV5-1 with TRBJ2-3; 14 bases align to TRBD2. Germline V gene data show CDR1 as SGHRS and CDR2 as YFSETQ. There are 18 residues in the CDR3. After removal of 4 bases from V and 3 bases from J, the junction contained 10 bases not matched to a gene. Here the CDR3 reads CASSRGTSGRVETDTQYF. In DNA form, the CDR3 reads TGCGCCAGCAGCAGGGGGACTAGCGGGAGAGTGGAGACAGATACGCAGTATTTT.

V usage is TRBV5-1 and J usage is TRBJ1-2; TRBD1 aligns across 11 bases. Germline-derived CDR1 and CDR2 are SGHRS and YFSETQ. J lost 4 bases, V lost 8 bases, and 4 bases had no gene match. The CDR3 totals 13 residues. The CDR3 here is CASRTGGLYGYTF. DNA for the CDR3: TGCGCCAGTCGGACAGGGGGCCTCTATGGCTACACCTTC.

The rearrangement uses TRBV4-3 and TRBJ2-6, with a possible D match to TRBD1 (6 bases). This CDR3 contains 16 residues. V was clipped by 4 bases and J by 3 bases, with 13 bases between them. Germline V lookup: CDR1 LGHNA, CDR2 YSLEER. The CDR3 DNA is TGCGCCAGCAGCCTCGAACAGGGCGGTGGGGCCAACGTCCTGACTTTC. Its protein product is CASSLEQGGGANVLTF.

The rearrangement joins TRBV5-1 to TRBJ2-1; D is tentatively TRBD1 or TRBD2 (5 bases each). Trimming took off 5 bases at V and 5 bases at J, with 17 bases between the two ends. CDR3 length: 15 amino acids. The germline V gene has CDR1 SGHRS and CDR2 YFSETQ. The CDR3 here is CASSRSGRGNNEQFF. CDR3 nucleotides: TGCGCCAGCAGTAGGTCGGGACGGGGAAACAATGAGCAGTTCTTC.

The gene calls are TRBV5-7 and TRBJ1-4; 12 bases are shared with TRBD1. TRBV5-7 is filed as an ORF, its function uncertain. The length of the CDR3 is 16 residues. V lost 4 bases to trimming and J lost 7 bases; unmatched junction nucleotides: 8. CDR3 region: CASSKKGQGATEKLFF. The CDR3 coding sequence is TGTGCCAGCAGCAAAAAGGGACAGGGGGCTACTGAAAAACTGTTTTTT.

The CDR3 nucleotides are TGTGCCAGCAGTCGACTAGCGGGAGGCCCGAACACCGGGGAGCTGTTTTTT. It yields the protein CASSRLAGGPNTGELFF. The rearrangement uses TRBV2 and TRBJ2-2; 13 bases line up with TRBD2. The CDR3 covers 17 residues. Germline trimming cut 5 bases from V and 0 bases from J; bases unmatched to any gene: 3. Germline-derived CDR1 and CDR2 are SNHLY and FYNNEI.